This T cell receptor beta chain was sequenced in a study of shared clonotypes between healthy human individuals. V was clipped by 7 bases and J by 6 bases; unmatched bases: 13. This CDR3 is built from 15 residues. The germline CDR1 and CDR2 sequences are MNHEY and SVGAGI. Generated by immunoSEQ multiplex PCR, the TCRdb table keeps only in-frame clones and is missing some. The data hold around 2.3 million clones, with approximately 96% observed a single time. The J gene is TRBJ2-3, the V gene TRBV6-5, with TRBD1 matching over 7 bases. The sequence derives from a man aged 18 to 29 in good health. The specimen was naive CD4+ T cells sorted from blood. As for subset: CD45RA+ positively selected. Here the CDR3 reads CASTPLGQRGDTQYF. The CDR3 DNA is TGTGCCAGCACTCCCCTGGGACAGAGGGGGGATACGCAGTATTTT.